The rows below give T cell receptor beta chains drawn from one sample of a study of cytomegalovirus exposure and HLA in healthy donors. Measured with immunoSEQ multiplex PCR; TCRdb has only the in-frame clones, and not every one. The table has tens of thousands of clones, 70% to 75% seen once; the top ten hold approximately 6.3%. The sequenced sample was PBMCs. These receptor sequences come from a man between 25 and 39 years old in good health and CMV-seronegative. The CDR3 runs from the conserved cysteine through the conserved F or W. The order of the fields is clone size, V gene, D gene, J gene, CDR3 DNA, CDR3 protein. D genes are given only for firm matches. Clone size appears in some rows only: once, few, many, or a class for an expanded clone.

>many|TRBV15|.|TRBJ1-2
TGTGCCACCAGAGCGGGTCGAAGGGGCTACACCTTC
CATRAGRRGYTF
>.|TRBV5-6|TRBD2|TRBJ2-3
TGTGCCAGCAGCTTGGGTAGCGGGGGGCCGCCGGATACGCAGTATTTT
CASSLGSGGPPDTQYF
>.|TRBV18|TRBD1|TRBJ2-7
TGTGCCAGCTCAAATCGGGACAGGGCTATTCCAGGTTCGTACTTC
CASSNRDRAIPGSYF
>.|TRBV19|.|TRBJ2-7
TGTGCCAGTAGCCTACAGGGTAAGGAGACCTACGAGCAGTACTTC
CASSLQGKETYEQYF
>few|TRBV7-8|.|TRBJ1-1
TGTGCCAGCAGCCCAGGGGTTCGCACTAACACTGAAGCTTTCTTT
CASSPGVRTNTEAFF
>.|TRBV6-6|.|TRBJ2-3
TGTGCCTCTGTACCGGGCGGGAACACAGATACGCAGTATTTT
CASVPGGNTDTQYF
>.|TRBV27|.|TRBJ2-1
TGTGCCAGCAGTTTATGGTCAGGGTATGCCCTATACAATGAGCAGTTCTTC
CASSLWSGYALYNEQFF
>.|TRBV4-2|.|TRBJ2-3
TGTGCCAGCAGCCAAGCTCGCGGGGCTACAAACACAGATACGCAGTATTTT
CASSQARGATNTDTQYF
>.|TRBV10-2|TRBD1|TRBJ2-7
TGCGCCAGCAGAAACGGGACAGGCCCAGCCTACGAGCAGTACTTC
CASRNGTGPAYEQYF
>.|TRBV7-2|.|TRBJ1-2
TGTGCCAGCAGCTTAGCCGGGGGGCCTTACTATGGCTACACCTTC
CASSLAGGPYYGYTF
>.|TRBV7-6|.|TRBJ2-6
TGTGCCAGCAGCTCGGGTATTCAGTCTGGGGCCAACGTCCTGACTTTC
CASSSGIQSGANVLTF
>.|TRBV18|.|TRBJ1-2
TGTGCCAGCTCACCAACAGAGAACTATGGCTACACCTTC
CASSPTENYGYTF
>medium-sized|TRBV27|TRBD2|TRBJ2-1
TGTGCCAGCAGTCCCGCCGGGACTAGAGGGAACAATGAGCAGTTCTTC
CASSPAGTRGNNEQFF
>few|TRBV6-5|.|TRBJ2-1
TGTGCCAGCAGACTAGGTAGGGAGCAGTTCTTC
CASRLGREQFF
>.|TRBV10-3|.|TRBJ2-5
TGTGCCATCAGTGAGTCGAGGGGGGGGTACCAAGAGACCCAGTACTTC
CAISESRGGYQETQYF
>.|TRBV5-4|.|TRBJ1-6
TGTGCCAGCAGCTTGGGGGGGGTCGTTAGTTCACCCCTCCACTTT
CASSLGGVVSSPLHF
>.|TRBV30|TRBD1|TRBJ1-2
TGTGCCTGGAAGGGTCAGGGGGCCTATGGCTACACCTTC
CAWKGQGAYGYTF
>.|TRBV5-6|TRBD1|TRBJ1-1
TGTGCCAGCAGCTCCCGGACAGGGGGGAACACTGAAGCTTTCTTT
CASSSRTGGNTEAFF
>.|TRBV5-5|.|TRBJ1-4
TGTGCCAGCAGTTGGGGACTGACAGATAATGAAAAACTGTTTTTT
CASSWGLTDNEKLFF
>.|TRBV27|.|TRBJ2-2
TGTGCCAGCAGAGCCCCTCCCGGGGAGCTGTTTTTT
CASRAPPGELFF
>.|TRBV30|TRBD1|TRBJ2-7
TGTGCCTGGAGCCCTCTGTATAACGTCAGGGGGTTTGAGAGCGAGCAGTACTTC
CAWSPLYNVRGFESEQYF
>few|TRBV28|TRBD1|TRBJ1-1
TGTGCCAGCACTCGGACAGGGGCCGGGTCTGAGGTAGCTTTCTTT
CASTRTGAGSEVAFF
>once|TRBV7-9|TRBD2|TRBJ2-2
TGTGCCAGCAGCCGGGGGGACTTGGACACCGGGGAGCTGTTTTTT
CASSRGDLDTGELFF
>.|TRBV19|TRBD1|TRBJ2-3
TGTGCCAGTAGTCCGGGACAGGGGGCCACAGATACGCAGTATTTT
CASSPGQGATDTQYF
>.|TRBV6-6|.|TRBJ1-1
TGTGCCAGCAGTACAGGGACATCGTGGACTGAAGCTTTCTTT
CASSTGTSWTEAFF
>.|TRBV27|TRBD1|TRBJ2-7
TGTGCCAGCAGTTTAGGACAGGGGCGCTACGAGCAGTACTTC
CASSLGQGRYEQYF
>.|TRBV19|TRBD1|TRBJ1-1
TGTGCCAGTAGTATCCTCAGGGGGCGCGAGGACACTGAAGCTTTCTTT
CASSILRGREDTEAFF
>few|TRBV6-6|.|TRBJ2-3
TGTGCCAGCAGTTACACAACCGATACGCAGTATTTT
CASSYTTDTQYF
>.|TRBV2|.|TRBJ1-2
TGTGCCAGCAGTGAACGGTCTGTGTTGAGAGGCTACACCTTC
CASSERSVLRGYTF
>.|TRBV28|TRBD2|TRBJ2-4
TGTGCCAGCAGTTTAAACCCCCTGAGGAGCGGGGGTATCAAAAACATTCAGTACTTC
CASSLNPLRSGGIKNIQYF
>.|TRBV29-1|.|TRBJ1-1
TGCAGCGTTGACCCCGACTCCCGCCGGGGAGCTTTCTTT
CSVDPDSRRGAFF
>few|TRBV27|TRBD2|TRBJ2-7
TGTGCCAGCAGTTTGACTAGCGGGAGTACTTACGAGCAGTACTTC
CASSLTSGSTYEQYF
>.|TRBV28|.|TRBJ2-6
TGTGCCAGCAATAATCTGGTTAGCTCTGGGGCCAACGTCCTGACTTTC
CASNNLVSSGANVLTF
>.|TRBV4-1|.|TRBJ2-4
TGCGCCAGCAGCCAAGATGGAGGCACCAGACAGTACTTC
CASSQDGGTRQYF